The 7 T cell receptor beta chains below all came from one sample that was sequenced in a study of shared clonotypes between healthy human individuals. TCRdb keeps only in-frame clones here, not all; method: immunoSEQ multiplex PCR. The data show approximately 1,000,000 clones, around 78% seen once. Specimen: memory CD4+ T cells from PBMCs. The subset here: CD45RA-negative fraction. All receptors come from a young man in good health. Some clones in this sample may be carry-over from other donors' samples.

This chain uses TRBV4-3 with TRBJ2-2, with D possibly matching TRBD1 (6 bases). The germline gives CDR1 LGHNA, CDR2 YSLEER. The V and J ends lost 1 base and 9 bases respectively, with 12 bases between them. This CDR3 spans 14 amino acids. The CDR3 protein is CASSQAGTRRELFF. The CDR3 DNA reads TGCGCCAGCAGCCAAGCAGGGACACGGCGGGAGCTGTTTTTT.

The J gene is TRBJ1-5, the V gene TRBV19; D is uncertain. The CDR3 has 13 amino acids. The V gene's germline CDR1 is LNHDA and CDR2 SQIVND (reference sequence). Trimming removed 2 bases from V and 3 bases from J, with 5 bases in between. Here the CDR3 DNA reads TGTGCCAGTAGTATACGGAACAATCAGCCCCAGCATTTT. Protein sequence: CASSIRNNQPQHF. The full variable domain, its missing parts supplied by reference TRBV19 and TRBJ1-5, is DGGITQSPKYLFRKEGQNVTLSCEQNLNHDAMYWYRQDPGQGLRLIYYSQIVNDFQKGDIAEGYSVSREKKESFPLTVTSAQKNPTAFYLCASSIRNNQPQHFGDGTRLSIL.

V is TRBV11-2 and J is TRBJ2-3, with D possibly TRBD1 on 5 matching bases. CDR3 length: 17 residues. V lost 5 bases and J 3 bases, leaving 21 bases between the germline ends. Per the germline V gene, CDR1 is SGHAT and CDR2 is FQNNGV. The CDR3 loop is CASSPTGPGSDTDTQYF. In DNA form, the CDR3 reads TGTGCCAGCAGCCCTACCGGCCCAGGGTCAGATACAGATACGCAGTATTTT.

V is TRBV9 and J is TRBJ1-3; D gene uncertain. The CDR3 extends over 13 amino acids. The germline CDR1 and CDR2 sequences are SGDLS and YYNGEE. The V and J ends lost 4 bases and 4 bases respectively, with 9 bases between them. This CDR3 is CASSTEEGNTIYF. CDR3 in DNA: TGTGCCAGCAGCACAGAGGAGGGAAACACCATATATTTT. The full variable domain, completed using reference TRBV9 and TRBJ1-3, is DSGVTQTPKHLITATGQRVTLRCSPRSGDLSVYWYQQSLDQGLQFLIQYYNGEERAKGNILERFSAQQFPDLHSELNLSSLELGDSALYFCASSTEEGNTIYFGEGSWLTVV.

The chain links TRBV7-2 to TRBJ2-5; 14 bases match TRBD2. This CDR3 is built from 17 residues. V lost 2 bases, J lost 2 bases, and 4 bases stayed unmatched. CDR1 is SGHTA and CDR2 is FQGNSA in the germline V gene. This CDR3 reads CASSLSGTSGGQETQYF. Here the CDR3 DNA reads TGTGCCAGCAGCTTAAGTGGGACTAGCGGGGGACAAGAGACCCAGTACTTC.

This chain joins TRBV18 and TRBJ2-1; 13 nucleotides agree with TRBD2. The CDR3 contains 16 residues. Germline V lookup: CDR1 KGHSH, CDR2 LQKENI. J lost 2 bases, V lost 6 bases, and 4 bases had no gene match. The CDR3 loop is CASSHGLAGAYNEQFF. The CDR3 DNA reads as TGTGCCAGCTCCCACGGACTAGCGGGAGCCTACAATGAGCAGTTCTTC.

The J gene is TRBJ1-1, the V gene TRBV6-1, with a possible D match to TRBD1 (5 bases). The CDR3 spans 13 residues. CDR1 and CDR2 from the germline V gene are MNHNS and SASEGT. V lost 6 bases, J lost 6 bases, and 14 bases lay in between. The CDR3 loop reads CASSKTGTAEAFF. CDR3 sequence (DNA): TGTGCCAGCAGCAAAACCGGGACGGCTGAAGCTTTCTTT.